This TCR beta chain was sequenced during a study of cytomegalovirus exposure and HLA in healthy donors. The study, taken as a whole, reports: Apart from CMV serostatus, no immune exposure information was available. The later analysis indicated that the majority of CMV-associated TCR beta chains appeared HLA-restricted. Most sequenced TCRs were rare (though some public TCRs occurred in many donors).

The PCR used 60 Vbeta and 13 Jbeta primers. In the original processing: In a later analysis, about 12 million of approximately 80 million unique beta chains occurred in at least two donors. Sequencing was performed with immunoSEQ multiplex PCR; in TCRdb, only in-frame clones are kept and a portion is missing. The V and J calls and the clone size are those of that table, but D and trimming were determined from the DNA. This sample carries over 100,000 clones, less than 75% of them seen once, and the ten largest clones take approximately 2.1%. This clone was seen a single time. Its antigen remains unidentified. The CDR3 extends over 14 amino acids. CDR1 SGHVS and CDR2 FQNEAQ come from the germline V gene. V shed 2 bases and J 6 bases; nucleotides not matched to a gene: 3.

V usage is TRBV7-8 and J usage is TRBJ2-2; 7 nucleotides match TRBD1. Sequencing was performed on PBMCs. This receptor was obtained from a woman in her thirties or forties in good health and CMV-seropositive. The CDR3 is CASSLPRGPGELFF. The CDR3 coding sequence is TGTGCCAGCAGCTTACCAAGGGGGCCCGGGGAGCTGTTTTTT.